A single sample is the source of the 7 T cell receptor beta chains below, sequenced in a study of PD-L1 blockade in urothelial cancer. The method was immunoSEQ multiplex PCR; TCRdb's version includes in-frame clones alone and lacks a portion of them. Found here are about 63,000 clones, 75% to 85% of them singletons; the top ten hold around 5.7%. Time point noted: pretreatment peripheral blood. The specimen comprised PBMCs, sampled around atezolizumab (anti-PD-L1) treatment. These receptors all stem from an older man with urothelial cancer.

This clone has only one observation. The chain uses TRBV28 and TRBJ1-4; possible D gene TRBD1, 5 bases. Germline V lookup: CDR1 MDHEN, CDR2 SYDVKM. V was shortened by 7 bases and J by 5 bases, with 14 bases between the two germline ends. The CDR3 spans 14 residues. CDR3: CASNQGGRNEKLFF. The CDR3 DNA is TGTGCCAGCAATCAGGGAGGAAGAAATGAAAAACTGTTTTTT.

This sequence joins TRBV29-1 and TRBJ1-1; 10 bases are a match to TRBD1. Germline V lookup: CDR1 SQVTM, CDR2 ANQGSEA. This CDR3 contains 14 residues. Trimming cost V 5 bases and J 7 bases; bases outside gene matches: 10. CDR3 coding DNA: TGCAGCGTTTGTACCCCCGGGACAGGGGTTGAAGCTTTCTTT. Translated: CSVCTPGTGVEAFF.

The chain recombines TRBV5-1 with TRBJ2-1, with TRBD2 matching 11 bases. Germline CDR1 reads SGHRS; CDR2 reads YFSETQ. This CDR3 has 19 amino acids. V shed 4 bases and J 0 bases; nucleotides not matched to a gene: 12. For the CDR3, the DNA is TGCGCCAGCAGCCCCCCCTCTAGCGGGAGGCCCAGCTCCTACAATGAGCAGTTCTTC. It codes for CASSPPSSGRPSSYNEQFF. The full variable domain, rest sourced from reference TRBV5-1 and TRBJ2-1, is KAGVTQTPRYLIKTRGQQVTLSCSPISGHRSVSWYQQTPGQGLQFLFEYFSETQRNKGNFPGRFSGRQFSNSRSEMNVSTLELGDSALYLCASSPPSSGRPSSYNEQFFGPGTRLTVL.

CDR3: CASSVLPRDSYGYTF. DNA of the CDR3: TGTGCCAGCAGCGTACTCCCCCGGGACAGCTATGGCTACACCTTC. The chain links TRBV9 to TRBJ1-2; 7 bases map to TRBD1. CDR3 length: 15 residues. With V trimmed by 1 base and J by 4 bases, 7 bases remained unmatched. CDR1 is SGDLS and CDR2 is YYNGEE in the germline V gene.

This clone was detected only a few times. The rearrangement links TRBV25-1 to TRBJ1-5, with D unclear. This CDR3 comprises 13 residues. With 4 bases removed from V and 7 bases from J, the gap between germline ends came to 11 bases. Germline V gene sequence: CDR1 MGHDK, CDR2 SYGVNS. The CDR3 region has the DNA TGTGCCAGCAGTGGATTGGGCGGGCAGCCCCAGCATTTT. Protein sequence: CASSGLGGQPQHF.

This clone showed up just a few times. The chain employs TRBV19 and TRBJ1-1; the D gene is possibly TRBD1 (5 bases). Germline V gives CDR1 LNHDA, CDR2 SQIVND (reference sequence). This CDR3 has 14 amino acids. V gave up 4 bases and J gave up 5 bases, with 14 bases separating them. CDR3 region: CASSNRRVLTEAFF. The CDR3 DNA reads TGTGCCAGTAGTAACAGGAGGGTCCTGACTGAAGCTTTCTTT.

The genes are TRBV7-3 and TRBJ2-2; D not certain. This CDR3 spans 13 amino acids. V was cut by 1 base and J by 7 bases, with 7 bases left in between. CDR1 and CDR2 (germline): SGHTA, FQGTGA. The CDR3 DNA reads TGTGCCAGCAGCTTAATCCCGGTCGGGGAGCTGTTTTTT. Encoded protein: CASSLIPVGELFF.